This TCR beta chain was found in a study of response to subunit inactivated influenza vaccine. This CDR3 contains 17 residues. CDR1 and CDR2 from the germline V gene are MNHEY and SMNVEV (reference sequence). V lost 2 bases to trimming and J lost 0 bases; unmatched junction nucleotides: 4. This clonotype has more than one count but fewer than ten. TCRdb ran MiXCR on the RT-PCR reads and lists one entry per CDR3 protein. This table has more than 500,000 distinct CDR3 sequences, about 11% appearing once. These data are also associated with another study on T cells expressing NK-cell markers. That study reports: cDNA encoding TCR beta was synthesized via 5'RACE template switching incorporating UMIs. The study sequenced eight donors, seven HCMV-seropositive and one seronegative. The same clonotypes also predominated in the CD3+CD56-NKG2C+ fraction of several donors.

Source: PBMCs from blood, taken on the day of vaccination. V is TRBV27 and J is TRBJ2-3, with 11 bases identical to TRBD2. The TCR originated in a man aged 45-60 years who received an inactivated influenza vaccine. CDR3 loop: CASSLRLAGTSTDTQYF. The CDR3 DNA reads TGTGCCAGCAGTTTAAGACTAGCGGGGACGAGCACAGATACGCAGTATTTT.